The rows below give T cell receptor beta chains drawn from one sample of a study of CD8 T cells in Susac syndrome. TCRdb fed the immunoSEQ multiplex PCR reads into MiXCR, producing one record per CDR3 protein. The sample lists approximately 120,000 distinct CDR3 sequences; about 96% were seen once. Material: CD4+ T cells from PBMCs. Receptors originate from a human donor in good health. The CDR3 runs from the conserved cysteine through the conserved F or W. The D gene is left open where the match is weak. Not all rows give a size; the values are once, few, many and, for expanded clones, a class.

d_call,clone_size,j_call,v_call,cdr3_aa,cdr3_nt
TRBD1,-,TRBJ2-2,TRBV3-1,CASSPDRGQTNTGELFF,TGTGCCAGCAGCCCCGACAGGGGGCAGACCAACACCGGGGAGCTGTTTTTT
TRBD2,-,TRBJ2-3,TRBV20-1,CSVGTSGRARDTQYF,TGCAGTGTCGGGACTAGCGGGAGGGCTCGAGATACGCAGTATTTT
-,-,TRBJ2-3,TRBV5-4,CASSTTDTDTQYF,TGTGCCAGCAGTACCACGGACACAGATACGCAGTATTTT
-,-,TRBJ2-1,TRBV29-1,CSVVDISSYNEQFF,TGCAGCGTCGTGGACATTAGCTCCTACAATGAGCAGTTCTTC
-,-,TRBJ1-3,TRBV20-1,CSARRLTRAGNTIYF,TGCAGTGCTAGACGTCTCACGAGGGCTGGAAACACCATATATTTT
-,-,TRBJ1-2,TRBV2,CASTGDYGYTF,TGTGCCAGCACGGGCGACTATGGCTACACCTTC
TRBD1,-,TRBJ2-6,TRBV6-2/TRBV6-3,CASSLGGPGANVLTF,TGTGCCAGCAGTTTAGGGGGCCCTGGGGCCAACGTCCTGACTTTC
-,-,TRBJ2-2,TRBV19,CASSSDKGIYTGELFF,TGTGCCAGTAGTAGTGATAAGGGGATCTACACCGGGGAGCTGTTTTTT
-,-,TRBJ2-3,TRBV18,CASSPGRDTQYF,TGTGCCAGCTCACCGGGAAGAGATACGCAGTATTTT
TRBD1,-,TRBJ1-2,TRBV20-1,CSADGQGYGYTF,TGCAGTGCTGACGGACAGGGCTATGGCTACACCTTC
-,once,TRBJ2-5,TRBV6-2/TRBV6-3,CASSYRYNQETQYF,TGTGCCAGCAGTTATCGGTACAACCAAGAGACCCAGTACTTC
-,-,TRBJ2-7,TRBV12-3/TRBV12-4,CASSPGNRYEQYF,TGTGCCAGCAGCCCGGGGAACCGATACGAGCAGTACTTC
TRBD1,few,TRBJ1-2,TRBV6-5,CASSYGQGPNYGYTF,TGTGCCAGCAGCTATGGACAGGGCCCCAACTATGGCTACACTTTC
-,-,TRBJ2-3,TRBV2,CASSGMSTDTQYF,TGTGCCAGCAGTGGTATGAGCACAGATACGCAGTATTTT
-,-,TRBJ2-7,TRBV29-1,CSVPGRLVIYEQYF,TGCAGCGTTCCAGGGCGGTTAGTGATCTACGAGCAGTACTTC
-,-,TRBJ2-2,TRBV11-1,CASSFDGRDTGELFF,TGTGCCAGCAGCTTCGACGGGCGAGACACCGGGGAGCTGTTTTTT